This section outlines one T cell receptor (beta chain) sequence together with its context. Its antigen is unidentified. The record originates from a study of a mutant IDH1 vaccine in newly diagnosed glioma. Study in general: Scheduled for weeks 1, 3, 5, 7, 11, 15, 19 and 23, eight vaccinations were given to patients. Patients received vaccination from 4-6 weeks after radiotherapy alone, or with temozolomide cycles. Previous treatment comprised radiotherapy, temozolomide, or both, mostly both. Of the patients given treatment, about 62% were male and about 40% were female, and a mean age of approximately 40 years was recorded.

Sequencing used immunoSEQ multiplex PCR; TCRdb keeps in-frame clones, though not all of them. The data show roughly 29,000 clones, approximately 84% seen once. This CDR3 is 14 amino acids long. V lost 1 base to trimming and J lost 6 bases, with 10 bases between them. Germline V gene data show CDR1 as SGHRS and CDR2 as YFSETQ. Stated time point: week 23, last vaccination. Every vaccination contained 300 ug of the mutant IDH1 20-mer peptide and was paired with topical imiquimod. The receptor's source is a woman under 30 with glioma. Sequencing used PBMCs, obtained from a glioma patient whose treatment included an IDH1 peptide vaccine. The chain couples TRBV5-1 to TRBJ2-2, with D uncertain. The CDR3 sequence: CASSLSTVAGELFF. The CDR3 DNA reads as TGCGCCAGCAGCTTGAGCACCGTTGCCGGGGAGCTGTTTTTT.